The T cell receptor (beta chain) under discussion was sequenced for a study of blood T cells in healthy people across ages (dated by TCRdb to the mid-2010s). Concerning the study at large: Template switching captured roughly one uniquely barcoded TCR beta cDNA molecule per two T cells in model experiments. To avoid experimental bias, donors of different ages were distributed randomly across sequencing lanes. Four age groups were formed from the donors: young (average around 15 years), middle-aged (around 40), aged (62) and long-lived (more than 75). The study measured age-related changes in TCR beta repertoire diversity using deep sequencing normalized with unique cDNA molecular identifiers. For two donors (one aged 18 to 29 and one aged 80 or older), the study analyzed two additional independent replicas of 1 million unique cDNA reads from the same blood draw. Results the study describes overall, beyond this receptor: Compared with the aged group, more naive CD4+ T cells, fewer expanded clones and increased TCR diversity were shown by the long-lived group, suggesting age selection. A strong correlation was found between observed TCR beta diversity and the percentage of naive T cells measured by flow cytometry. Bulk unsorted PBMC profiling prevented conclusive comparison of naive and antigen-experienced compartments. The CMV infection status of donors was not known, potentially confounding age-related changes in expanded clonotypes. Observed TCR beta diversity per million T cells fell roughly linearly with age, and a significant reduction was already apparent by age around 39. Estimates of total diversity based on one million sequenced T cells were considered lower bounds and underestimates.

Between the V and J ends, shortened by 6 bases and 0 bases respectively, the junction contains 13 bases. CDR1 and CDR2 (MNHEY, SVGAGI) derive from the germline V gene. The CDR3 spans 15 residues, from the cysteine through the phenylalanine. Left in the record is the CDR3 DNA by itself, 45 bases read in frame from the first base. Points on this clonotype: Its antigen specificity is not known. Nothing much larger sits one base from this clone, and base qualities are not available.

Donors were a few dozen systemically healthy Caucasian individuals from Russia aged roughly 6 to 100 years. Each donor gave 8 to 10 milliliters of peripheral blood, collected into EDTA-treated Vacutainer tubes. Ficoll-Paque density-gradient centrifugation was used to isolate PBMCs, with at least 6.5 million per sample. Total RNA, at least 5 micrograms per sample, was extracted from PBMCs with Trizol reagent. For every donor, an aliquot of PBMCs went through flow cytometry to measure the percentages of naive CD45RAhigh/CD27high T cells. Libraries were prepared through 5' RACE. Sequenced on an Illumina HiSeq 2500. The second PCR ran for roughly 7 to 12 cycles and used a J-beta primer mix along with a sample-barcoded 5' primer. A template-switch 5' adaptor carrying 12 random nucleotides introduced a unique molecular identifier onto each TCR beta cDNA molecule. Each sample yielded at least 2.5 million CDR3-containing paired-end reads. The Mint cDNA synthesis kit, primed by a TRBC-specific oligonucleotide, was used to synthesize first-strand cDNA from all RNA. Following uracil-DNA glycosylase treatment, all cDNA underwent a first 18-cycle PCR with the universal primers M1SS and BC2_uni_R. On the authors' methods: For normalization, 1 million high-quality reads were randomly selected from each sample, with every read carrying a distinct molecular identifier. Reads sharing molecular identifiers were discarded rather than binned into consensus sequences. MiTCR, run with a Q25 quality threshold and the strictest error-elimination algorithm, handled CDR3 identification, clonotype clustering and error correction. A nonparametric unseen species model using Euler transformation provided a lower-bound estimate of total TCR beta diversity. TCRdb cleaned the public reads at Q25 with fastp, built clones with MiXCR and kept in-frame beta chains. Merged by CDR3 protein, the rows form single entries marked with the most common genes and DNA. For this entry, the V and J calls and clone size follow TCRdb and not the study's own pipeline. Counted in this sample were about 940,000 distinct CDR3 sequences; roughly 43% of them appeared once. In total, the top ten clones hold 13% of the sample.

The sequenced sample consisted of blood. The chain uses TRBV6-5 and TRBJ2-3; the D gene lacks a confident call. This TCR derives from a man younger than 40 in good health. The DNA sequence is TGTGCCAGCAGCCGCACATCGACTAGCACAGATACGCAGTATTTT. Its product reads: CASSRTSTSTDTQYF.